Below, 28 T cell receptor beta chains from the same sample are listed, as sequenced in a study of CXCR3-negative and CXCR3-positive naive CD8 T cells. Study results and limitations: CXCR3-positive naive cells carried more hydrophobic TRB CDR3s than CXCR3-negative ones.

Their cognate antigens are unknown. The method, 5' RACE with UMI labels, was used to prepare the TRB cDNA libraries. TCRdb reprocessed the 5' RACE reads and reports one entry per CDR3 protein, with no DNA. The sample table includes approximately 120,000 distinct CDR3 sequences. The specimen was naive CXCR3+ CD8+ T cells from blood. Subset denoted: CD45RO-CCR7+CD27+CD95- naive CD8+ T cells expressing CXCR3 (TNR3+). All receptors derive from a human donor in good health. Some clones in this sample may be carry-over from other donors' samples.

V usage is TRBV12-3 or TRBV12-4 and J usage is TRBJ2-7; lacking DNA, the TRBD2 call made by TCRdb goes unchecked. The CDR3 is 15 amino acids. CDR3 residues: CASSGTSGMGYEQYF.

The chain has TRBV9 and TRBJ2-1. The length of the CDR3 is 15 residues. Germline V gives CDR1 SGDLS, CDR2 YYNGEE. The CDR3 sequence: CASSVAGSTYNEQFF.

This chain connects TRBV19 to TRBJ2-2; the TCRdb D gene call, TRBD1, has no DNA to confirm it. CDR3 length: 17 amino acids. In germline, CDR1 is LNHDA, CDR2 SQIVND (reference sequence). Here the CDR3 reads CASSIFGGQGYTGELFF.

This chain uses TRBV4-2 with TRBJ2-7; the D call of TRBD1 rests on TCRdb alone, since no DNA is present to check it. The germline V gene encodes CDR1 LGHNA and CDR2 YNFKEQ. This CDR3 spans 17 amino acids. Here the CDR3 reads CASSQELAGASSYEQYF.

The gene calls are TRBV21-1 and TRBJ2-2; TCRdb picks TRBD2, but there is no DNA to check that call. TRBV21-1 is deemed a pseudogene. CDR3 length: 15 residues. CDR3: CASTNGTRNTGELFF.

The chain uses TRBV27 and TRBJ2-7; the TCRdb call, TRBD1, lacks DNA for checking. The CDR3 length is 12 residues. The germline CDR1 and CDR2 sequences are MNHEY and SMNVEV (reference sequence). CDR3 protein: CASSARDYEQYF.

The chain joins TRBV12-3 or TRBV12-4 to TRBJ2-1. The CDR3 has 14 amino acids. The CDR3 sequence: CASSHRTRYNEQFF.

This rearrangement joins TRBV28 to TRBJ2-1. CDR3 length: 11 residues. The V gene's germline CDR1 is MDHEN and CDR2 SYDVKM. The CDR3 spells CASSLVDEQLF.

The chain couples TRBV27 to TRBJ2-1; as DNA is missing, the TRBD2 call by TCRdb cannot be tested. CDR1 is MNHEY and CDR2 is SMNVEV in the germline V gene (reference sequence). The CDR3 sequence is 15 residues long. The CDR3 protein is CASSESSGGDNEQFF.

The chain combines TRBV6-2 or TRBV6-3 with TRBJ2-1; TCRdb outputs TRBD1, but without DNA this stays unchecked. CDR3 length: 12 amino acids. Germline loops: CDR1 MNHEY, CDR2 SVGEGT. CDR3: CASTPGGNEQFF.

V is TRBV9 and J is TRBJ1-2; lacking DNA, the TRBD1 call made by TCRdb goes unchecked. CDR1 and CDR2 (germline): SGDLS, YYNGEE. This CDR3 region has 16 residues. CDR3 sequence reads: CASSLGRGARVYGYTF.

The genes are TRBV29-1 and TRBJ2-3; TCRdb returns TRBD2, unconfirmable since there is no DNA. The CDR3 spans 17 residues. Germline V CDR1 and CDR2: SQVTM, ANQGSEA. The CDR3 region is CSVVGLAGGESTDTQYF.

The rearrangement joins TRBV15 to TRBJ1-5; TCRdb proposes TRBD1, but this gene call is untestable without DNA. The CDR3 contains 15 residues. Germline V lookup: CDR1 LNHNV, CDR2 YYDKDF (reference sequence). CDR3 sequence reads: CATSRDWGTVWPQHF.

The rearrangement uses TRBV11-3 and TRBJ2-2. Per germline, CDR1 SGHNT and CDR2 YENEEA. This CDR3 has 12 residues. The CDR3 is CASSFSTGELFF.

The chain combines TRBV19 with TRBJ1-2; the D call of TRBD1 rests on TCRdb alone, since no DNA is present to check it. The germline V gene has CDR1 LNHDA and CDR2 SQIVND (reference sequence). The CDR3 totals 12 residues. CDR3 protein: CASSTGLSGYTF. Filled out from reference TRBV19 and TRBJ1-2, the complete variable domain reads DGGITQSPKYLFRKEGQNVTLSCEQNLNHDAMYWYRQDPGQGLRLIYYSQIVNDFQKGDIAEGYSVSREKKESFPLTVTSAQKNPTAFYLCASSTGLSGYTFGSGTRLTVV.

CDR3: CASSLLGPGHPNTGELFF. The gene calls are TRBV7-6 and TRBJ2-2; TCRdb gives TRBD1 as the D gene, but with no DNA this cannot be confirmed. The length of the CDR3 is 18 residues. Germline loops: CDR1 SGHVS, CDR2 FNYEAQ.

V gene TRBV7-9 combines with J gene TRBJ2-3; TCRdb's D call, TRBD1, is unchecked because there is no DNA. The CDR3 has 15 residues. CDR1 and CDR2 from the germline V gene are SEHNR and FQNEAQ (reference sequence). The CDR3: CASRHPGLDADTQYF.

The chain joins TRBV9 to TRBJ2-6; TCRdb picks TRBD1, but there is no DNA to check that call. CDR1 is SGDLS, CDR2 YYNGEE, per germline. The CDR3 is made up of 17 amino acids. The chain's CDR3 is CASSVGGGSGGANVLTF.

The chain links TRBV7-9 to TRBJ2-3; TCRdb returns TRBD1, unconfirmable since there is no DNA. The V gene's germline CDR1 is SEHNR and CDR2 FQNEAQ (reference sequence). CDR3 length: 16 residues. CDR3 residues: CASSPWTGEGTDTQYF.

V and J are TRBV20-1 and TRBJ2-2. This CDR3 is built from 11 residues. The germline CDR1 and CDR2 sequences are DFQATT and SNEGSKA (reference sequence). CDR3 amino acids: CSARISGELFF.

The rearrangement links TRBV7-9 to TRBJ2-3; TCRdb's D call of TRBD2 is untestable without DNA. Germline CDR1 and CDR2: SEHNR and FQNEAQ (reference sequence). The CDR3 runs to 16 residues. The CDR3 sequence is CASSSSGTSVIDTQYF.

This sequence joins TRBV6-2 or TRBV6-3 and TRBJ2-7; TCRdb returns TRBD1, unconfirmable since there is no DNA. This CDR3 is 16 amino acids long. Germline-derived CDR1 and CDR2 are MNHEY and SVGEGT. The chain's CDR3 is CASSTIPGQISYEQYF.

This CDR3 is CASSQAAGAMNTEAFF. The chain uses TRBV4-1 and TRBJ1-1; checking the TCRdb D call of TRBD1 is not possible without DNA. Germline values: CDR1 MGHRA, CDR2 YSYEKL. The CDR3 extends over 16 amino acids.

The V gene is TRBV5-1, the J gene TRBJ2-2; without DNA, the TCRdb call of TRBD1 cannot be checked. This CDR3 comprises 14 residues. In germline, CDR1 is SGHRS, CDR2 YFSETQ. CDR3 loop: CASSLVGLTGELFF.

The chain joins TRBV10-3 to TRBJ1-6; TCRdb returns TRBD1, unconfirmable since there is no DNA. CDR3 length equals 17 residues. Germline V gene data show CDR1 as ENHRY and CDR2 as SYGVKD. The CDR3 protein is CAISERDVSSYNSPLHF.

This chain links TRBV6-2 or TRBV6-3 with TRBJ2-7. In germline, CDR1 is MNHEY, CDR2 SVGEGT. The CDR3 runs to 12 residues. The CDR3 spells CASSFYLYEQYF.

The CDR3: CASSLRETGNFYNEQFF. The chain employs TRBV5-5 and TRBJ2-1; TCRdb calls TRBD1, which cannot be checked without DNA. Germline loops: CDR1 SGHKS, CDR2 YYEKEE (reference sequence). This CDR3 is 17 amino acids long.

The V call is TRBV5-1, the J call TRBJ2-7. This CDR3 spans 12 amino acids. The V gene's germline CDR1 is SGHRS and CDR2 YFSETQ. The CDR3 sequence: CASSQTSVEQYF.